This entry is about one TCR beta chain. Its antigen is unidentified. Authors' processing steps: Filtering differed for immunoSEQ, which gave only junction sequences without quality scores. The repertoire was sequenced with immunoSEQ multiplex PCR; TCRdb's copy has only in-frame clones and lacks some. V, J and clone size are taken as reported in that table, and D and trimming were inferred from the DNA itself. This repertoire shows 2 million to 2.5 million clones, 85% to 95% found once; its top ten account for 0.13%. The data were obtained in a study of shared clonotypes between healthy human individuals. Study context: Each donor's CD4 naive and CD4 memory cells filled three plates apiece, CD8 naive two, and CD8 memory one.

General observations from the study: Generally, naive subsets came out with larger estimated richness than memory subsets.

Germline CDR1 is MNHEY and CDR2 is SMNVEV (reference sequence). CDR3 length equals 13 residues. V was clipped by 6 bases and J by 6 bases; unmatched bases: 6. The TCR sequence derives from a man younger than 35 in good health. The material sequenced was naive CD4+ T cells sorted from blood. Subset here: CD45RA+ positively selected. The chain recombines TRBV27 with TRBJ2-7; TRBD1 matches at 9 bases. CDR3 sequence (DNA): TGTGCCAGCAGCCGGGACAGGGTAGCCGAGCAGTACTTC. This sequence encodes CASSRDRVAEQYF.